The 31 T cell receptor beta chains presented below share a single source sample, sequenced in a study of blood T cells in healthy people across ages. The second PCR ran roughly 6 to 11 cycles with a sample-barcoded 5' primer and J-beta primers. TCRdb fed the 5' RACE reads into MiXCR, producing one record per CDR3 protein. The sample includes roughly 1,500,000 distinct CDR3 sequences, around 35% of them seen just once. The sequencing input was blood. The receptors were sampled from a woman in her 30s in good health.

This clonotype appeared many times. The chain employs TRBV10-3 and TRBJ2-5; D is unclear. V was trimmed by 0 bases and J by 4 bases, leaving 15 bases between them. The CDR3 contains 16 residues. Germline V gene sequence: CDR1 ENHRY, CDR2 SYGVKD. The CDR3 region has the DNA TGTGCCATCAGTGAGTCGCCAGTCAGCCGAGGAGAGACCCAGTACTTC. This gives the protein CAISESPVSRGETQYF.

This clonotype was detected only a few times. V usage is TRBV27 and J usage is TRBJ2-3; 8 bases are a match to TRBD2. With V trimmed by 3 bases and J by 1 base, 9 bases remained unmatched. Germline V gene sequence: CDR1 MNHEY, CDR2 SMNVEV (reference sequence). This CDR3 spans 17 amino acids. The CDR3 bases are TGTGCCAGCAGTTTGATCTCCGGGAGGGCCGGCACAGATACGCAGTATTTT. It yields the protein CASSLISGRAGTDTQYF.

This clonotype has only a few counts. The J gene is TRBJ2-7, the V gene TRBV11-1; 11 bases align to TRBD2. From germline, CDR1 is SGHAT and CDR2 FQDESV (reference sequence). The CDR3 runs to 16 residues. V lost 5 bases and J lost 0; bases outside the gene matches: 6. CDR3 nucleotides: TGTGCCAGCAGCCGAGGGCTAGCGGGGGGCTCCTACGAGCAGTACTTC. It yields the protein CASSRGLAGGSYEQYF.

This clonotype occurred a few times. The genes are TRBV2 and TRBJ2-1, with D unresolved. The germline V and J ends were trimmed by 5 bases and 2 bases, with 10 bases remaining between them. This CDR3 spans 14 amino acids. Germline V gene lookup returns CDR1 SNHLY and CDR2 FYNNEI. CDR3 region: CASSPARAYNEQFF. CDR3 DNA sequence: TGTGCCAGCAGTCCAGCGAGAGCCTACAATGAGCAGTTCTTC.

The sample holds a few counts of this clonotype. The rearrangement links TRBV20-1 to TRBJ2-3; tentatively, D is TRBD2 (5 bases). This CDR3 has 15 amino acids. V lost 1 base to trimming and J lost 0 bases, with 11 bases between them. Germline-derived CDR1 and CDR2 are DFQATT and SNEGSKA (reference sequence). The CDR3 region has the DNA TGCAGTGCTAGAGCGACTATCACTAGCACAGATACGCAGTATTTT. Its translation is CSARATITSTDTQYF.

The chain recombines TRBV10-2 with TRBJ2-5, with 8 bases lining up with TRBD2. V shed 7 bases, J shed 4 bases, and the junction held 2 bases outside the gene matches. The CDR3 length is 12 residues. The germline gives CDR1 WSHSY, CDR2 SAAADI. DNA of the CDR3: TGCGCCAGCATGAGCGGGGGAGAGACCCAGTACTTC. Its translation: CASMSGGETQYF.

The table lists this clonotype with a few counts. This chain uses TRBV20-1 with TRBJ2-5; D unresolved. The germline V gene has CDR1 DFQATT and CDR2 SNEGSKA (reference sequence). With 6 bases removed from V and 5 bases from J, the gap between germline ends came to 10 bases. This CDR3 has 11 amino acids. The CDR3 region has the DNA TGCAGTGCCAGCTTCGGGGAGACCCAGTACTTC. It codes for CSASFGETQYF.

The V call is TRBV4-1, the J call TRBJ2-1; D remains ambiguous. CDR1 is MGHRA, CDR2 YSYEKL, per germline. The V end lost 3 bases, the J end lost 10 bases, and 19 bases lay between the germline ends. The CDR3 runs to 15 residues. CDR3 amino acids: CASSHLMEVSKEQFF. CDR3 coding DNA: TGCGCCAGCAGCCACCTTATGGAAGTTTCGAAGGAGCAGTTCTTC.

The chain links TRBV9 to TRBJ2-5; D is unclear. This CDR3 has 14 amino acids. Trimming took off 3 bases at V and 5 bases at J, with 14 bases between the two ends. Germline CDR1 and CDR2: SGDLS and YYNGEE. The CDR3 DNA follows: TGTGCCAGCAGCGGAGAAGGTTCCGGGGAGACCCAGTACTTC. It specifies CASSGEGSGETQYF.

The V and J genes are TRBV28 and TRBJ2-3, with 8 bases that match TRBD1. Trimming cost V 3 bases and J 0 bases; bases outside gene matches: 5. Germline V gives CDR1 MDHEN, CDR2 SYDVKM. This CDR3 is built from 16 residues. The CDR3 sequence: CASSFRTGKSTDTQYF. CDR3 sequence (DNA): TGTGCCAGCAGTTTCCGGACAGGGAAGAGCACAGATACGCAGTATTTT.

The chain carries TRBV23-1 and TRBJ2-3; TRBD1 is a possible D gene (6 bases). TRBV23-1 falls under the ORF class, with uncertain function. V shed 4 bases and J shed 9 bases, with 11 bases lying between them. This CDR3 contains 12 residues. CDR3 sequence: CASSPHRVTQYF. As DNA, the CDR3 is TGCGCCAGCAGTCCGCACAGGGTCACGCAGTATTTT.

The chain employs TRBV6-5 and TRBJ2-7; the D is unclear. This CDR3 contains 16 residues. Looked up from germline, CDR1 is MNHEY and CDR2 is SVGAGI. With 0 bases removed from V and 0 bases from J, the gap between germline ends came to 12 bases. The CDR3 reads CASSYSSGSGSYEQYF. CDR3 nucleotide sequence: TGTGCCAGCAGTTACTCGAGTGGCTCGGGCTCCTACGAGCAGTACTTC.

The V and J genes are TRBV6-1 and TRBJ2-5, with D possibly matching TRBD2 (5 bases). The CDR3 runs 17 residues. Trimming left V 3 bases short and J 11 bases short, with 28 bases between. The germline gives CDR1 MNHNS, CDR2 SASEGT. The CDR3 DNA reads TGTGCCAGCAGTGAGAATTTGAGGCGGACTGGCAGCAATGAGCAGTACTTC. It encodes CASSENLRRTGSNEQYF.

The chain uses TRBV30 and TRBJ2-2; 11 bases line up with TRBD2. The J segment lost 4 bases and the V segment lost 3 bases, leaving 7 bases of the junction unmatched. CDR1 is GTSNPN, CDR2 SVGIG, per germline (reference sequence). The CDR3 has 16 residues. The CDR3 nucleotides are TGTGCCTGGAGCGTCGGACTAGCGGGCCCCACCGGGGAGCTGTTTTTT. It codes for CAWSVGLAGPTGELFF.

The sample holds a few counts of this clonotype. This chain uses TRBV20-1 with TRBJ2-3; 9 positions agree with TRBD1. The CDR3 is 13 residues long. The germline V gene has CDR1 DFQATT and CDR2 SNEGSKA (reference sequence). CDR3 sequence: CGGDRVHLGTQYF. The CDR3, as DNA: TGCGGGGGGGACAGGGTCCACTTGGGTACGCAGTATTTT.

The chain uses TRBV27 and TRBJ1-4, with TRBD1 matching over 8 bases. Germline assignment: CDR1 MNHEY and CDR2 SMNVEV (reference sequence). The CDR3 has 14 residues. Trimming took 4 bases from V and 7 from J; bases not matched to a gene: 5. Written as DNA, the CDR3 is TGTGCCAGCAGTTCCAGGGGGCGTTTTGAAAAACTGTTTTTT. This codes for CASSSRGRFEKLFF.

A single count supports this clonotype. The chain carries TRBV4-1 and TRBJ2-7; no firm D call. Looked up from germline, CDR1 is MGHRA and CDR2 is YSYEKL. V was pared by 0 bases and J by 7 bases, with 16 bases between. This CDR3 comprises 15 residues. The CDR3 nucleotides are TGCGCCAGCAGCCAAGATCCAGTTTTGAACAATGAGCAGTACTTC. Encoded protein: CASSQDPVLNNEQYF.

V usage is TRBV4-1 and J usage is TRBJ2-3; 9 bases line up with TRBD2. With V trimmed by 4 bases and J by 3 bases, 8 bases remained unmatched. The CDR3 has 16 residues. Per the germline V gene, CDR1 is MGHRA and CDR2 is YSYEKL. The CDR3 protein is CASSLWAGGPTDTQYF. The DNA of the CDR3 is TGCGCCAGCAGCCTCTGGGCGGGAGGGCCGACAGATACGCAGTATTTT.

V gene TRBV20-1 combines with J gene TRBJ2-1; D remains unclear. This CDR3 comprises 14 residues. Trimming removed 1 base from V and 4 bases from J, with 11 bases in between. Germline CDR1 DFQATT, CDR2 SNEGSKA (reference sequence). CDR3 protein: CSARVDHWYNEQFF. In DNA form, the CDR3 reads TGCAGTGCTAGAGTCGATCACTGGTACAATGAGCAGTTCTTC.

This clonotype was counted a few times. The V gene is TRBV5-1, the J gene TRBJ2-1; perhaps D is TRBD1 or TRBD2 (6 bases each). The CDR3 length is 16 residues. Germline assignment: CDR1 SGHRS and CDR2 YFSETQ. Trimming took off 0 bases at V and 3 bases at J, with 13 bases between the two ends. This CDR3 is CASSLAGASDYNEQFF. The CDR3 DNA reads TGCGCCAGCAGCTTGGCGGGGGCTAGCGACTACAATGAGCAGTTCTTC.

The V gene is TRBV10-3, the J gene TRBJ2-7; D tentatively fits TRBD1 or TRBD2 (7 bases each). This CDR3 has 15 residues. Germline loops: CDR1 ENHRY, CDR2 SYGVKD. The V gene lost 4 bases and the J gene lost 2 bases, with 15 bases spanning the gap. CDR3 nucleotide sequence: TGTGCCATCAGTGCAGGGCGGGGGACAGCCTACGAGCAGTACTTC. It specifies CAISAGRGTAYEQYF.

This clonotype was recorded a few times. This chain links TRBV11-2 with TRBJ2-7; D not certain. This CDR3 is built from 14 residues. Germline-derived CDR1 and CDR2 are SGHAT and FQNNGV. The V end lost 5 bases, the J end lost 6 bases, and 17 bases lay between the germline ends. The CDR3 nucleotides read TGTGCCAGCAGCCCCCCGGGTATCAGTCCCGAGCAGTACTTC. It translates to CASSPPGISPEQYF. The full variable domain, rest sourced from reference TRBV11-2 and TRBJ2-7, is EAGVAQSPRYKIIEKRQSVAFWCNPISGHATLYWYQQILGQGPKLLIQFQNNGVVDDSQLPKDRFSAERLKGVDSTLKIQPAKLEDSAVYLCASSPPGISPEQYFGPGTRLTVT.

This chain joins TRBV2 and TRBJ2-1, with TRBD2 matching 12 bases. CDR3 length: 16 amino acids. The V segment lost 1 base and the J segment 7 bases; nucleotides outside the gene matches: 5. Germline-derived CDR1 and CDR2 are SNHLY and FYNNEI. The CDR3 sequence: CASSEEGLAGLNEQFF. For the CDR3, the DNA is TGTGCCAGCAGTGAAGAAGGACTAGCGGGATTAAATGAGCAGTTCTTC.

In this sample, this clonotype turned up many times. J is TRBJ2-3 and V is TRBV6-5; D gene ambiguous. The CDR3 is 12 amino acids. Trimming removed 4 bases from V and 5 bases from J, with 7 bases in between. Germline V CDR1 and CDR2: MNHEY, SVGAGI. The CDR3: CASSSPKDTQYF. The CDR3 DNA sequence: TGTGCCAGCAGTTCCCCGAAAGATACGCAGTATTTT.

This clonotype has at least ten counts. The chain is built from TRBV12-3 or TRBV12-4 and TRBJ2-7, with D possibly being TRBD1 or TRBD2 (5 bases each). The CDR3 spans 12 residues. Trimming cost V 7 bases and J 5 bases, with 12 bases left between them. The CDR3 sequence is CASNQGVHEQYF. The CDR3 region has the DNA TGTGCCAGCAACCAGGGAGTGCACGAGCAGTACTTC.

The table lists this clonotype with a few counts. This rearrangement joins TRBV12-5 to TRBJ2-3; the D gene is possibly TRBD2 (6 bases). Germline CDR1 LGHNT, CDR2 FRNRAP. V was cut by 4 bases and J by 0 bases, with 17 bases left in between. This CDR3 comprises 17 residues. The CDR3: CASGSGLGRPSTDTQYF. The CDR3 DNA sequence: TGTGCTAGTGGTTCGGGACTGGGACGGCCGAGCACAGATACGCAGTATTTT.

The V call is TRBV20-1, the J call TRBJ2-3; unclear D gene. There are 14 residues in the CDR3. The ends were cut back, 0 bases at V and 6 bases at J, with 13 bases in the middle. The germline gives CDR1 DFQATT, CDR2 SNEGSKA (reference sequence). The CDR3 nucleotides are TGCAGTGCTAGAGATCGGCGCAGGTTGGATACGCAGTATTTT. This encodes CSARDRRRLDTQYF.

V is TRBV5-6 and J is TRBJ1-2; no clear D. Germline CDR1 SGHDT, CDR2 YYEEEE. Trimming left V 5 bases short and J 4 bases short, with 18 bases between. The CDR3 runs to 15 residues. CDR3 region: CASRSHGTAAYGYTF. The CDR3 nucleotides read TGTGCCAGCAGATCTCACGGTACAGCTGCCTATGGCTACACCTTC.

This clonotype was observed a single time. Since a much larger clone is just one base distant, this may be a read error. The CDR3 nucleotides are TGTGCCAGCGGAGACAGAAACACAGATACGCGGTATTTT. Translating it yields CASGDRNTDTRYF. The rearrangement joins TRBV12-3 or TRBV12-4 to TRBJ2-3; tentative D call: TRBD1 (5 bases). The CDR3 runs to 13 residues.

About this clonotype itself: A much larger clone differs by one base, so this may be a read error. The V call is TRBV27, the J call TRBJ2-2; D gene uncertain. The length of the CDR3 is 13 residues. CDR1 is MNHEY and CDR2 is SMNVEV in the germline V gene (reference sequence). CDR3 region: CASSSGNAGELFF. DNA for the CDR3: TGTGCCAGCAGTTCTGGGAACGCCGGGGAGCTGTTTTTT.

As for this clonotype: Compared with germline, one end of the junction differs, possibly owing to a read error. The CDR3: CNALGRETQYF. The CDR3 bases are TGCAATGCTTTGGGACGGGAGACCCAGTACTTC. The chain employs TRBV20-1 and TRBJ2-5, with D possibly being TRBD1 or TRBD2 (5 bases each). The CDR3 contains 11 residues. Looked up from germline, CDR1 is DFQATT and CDR2 is SNEGSKA (reference sequence).